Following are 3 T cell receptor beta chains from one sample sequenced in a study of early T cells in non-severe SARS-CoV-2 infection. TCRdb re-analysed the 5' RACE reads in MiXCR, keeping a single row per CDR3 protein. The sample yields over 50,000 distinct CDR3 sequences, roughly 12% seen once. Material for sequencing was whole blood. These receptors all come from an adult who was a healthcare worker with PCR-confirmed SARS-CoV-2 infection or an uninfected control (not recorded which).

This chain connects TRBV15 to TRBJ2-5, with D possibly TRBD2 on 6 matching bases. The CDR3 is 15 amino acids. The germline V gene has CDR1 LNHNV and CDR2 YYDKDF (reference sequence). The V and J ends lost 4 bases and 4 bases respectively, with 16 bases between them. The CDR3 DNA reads TGTGCCACCAGCACCGGGACTCCCCTCGTAGAGACCCAGTACTTC. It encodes CATSTGTPLVETQYF.

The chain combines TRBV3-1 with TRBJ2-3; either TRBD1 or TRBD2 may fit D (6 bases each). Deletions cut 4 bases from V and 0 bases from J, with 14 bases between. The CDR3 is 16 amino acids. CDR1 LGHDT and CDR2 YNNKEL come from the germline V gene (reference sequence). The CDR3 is CASSPGPGASTDTQYF. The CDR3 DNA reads TGTGCCAGCAGCCCCGGGCCGGGGGCCAGCACAGATACGCAGTATTTT.

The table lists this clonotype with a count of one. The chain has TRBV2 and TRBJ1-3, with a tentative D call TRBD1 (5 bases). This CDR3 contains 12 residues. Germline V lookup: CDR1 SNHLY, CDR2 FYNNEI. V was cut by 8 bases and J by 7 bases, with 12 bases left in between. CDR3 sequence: CASEQGRNTIYF. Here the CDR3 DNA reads TGTGCCAGCGAGCAGGGCAGGAACACCATATATTTT.